These T cell receptor beta chains were read from a single sample in a study of shared clonotypes between healthy human individuals. Sequencing used immunoSEQ multiplex PCR; TCRdb keeps in-frame clones, though not all of them. The table shows 850,000 to 1,100,000 clones, with roughly 77% occurring only once. Input material: memory CD4+ T cells from PBMCs. These receptors were obtained from a man aged 18 to 29 in good health. Some clones in this sample may be carry-over from other donors' samples. Both conserved end residues are part of each CDR3. D genes are given only for firm matches. Size tells how often a clone was seen (once, few, many) or the class of an expanded clone, and some rows leave it out.

D: NA
size: NA
V: TRBV29-1
J: TRBJ2-7
DNA: TGCAGCGTGGTCCGGGACACCCACGAGCAGTACTTC
CDR3: CSVVRDTHEQYF

D: TRBD1
size: NA
V: TRBV7-2
J: TRBJ1-1
DNA: TGTGCCAGCAGCTCGACTTCCGGGGGGACAGGGCAAGCTTTCTTT
CDR3: CASSSTSGGTGQAFF

D: NA
size: NA
V: TRBV5-1
J: TRBJ2-1
DNA: TGCGCCAGCAGCCCAGTGCTAGGAGGAACTGAGCAGTTCTTC
CDR3: CASSPVLGGTEQFF

D: NA
size: NA
V: TRBV9
J: TRBJ1-4
DNA: TGTGCCAGCAGCGTAGGGACAGTTCAGGGCGAAAAACTGTTTTTT
CDR3: CASSVGTVQGEKLFF

D: NA
size: NA
V: TRBV10-3
J: TRBJ2-1
DNA: TGTGCCATCAAGCAGAGGGATGAGCAGTTCTTC
CDR3: CAIKQRDEQFF

D: NA
size: NA
V: TRBV20-1
J: TRBJ1-5
DNA: TGCAGTGCGGGTCAGCCCCAGCATTTT
CDR3: CSAGQPQHF

D: NA
size: NA
V: TRBV7-9
J: TRBJ2-5
DNA: TGTGCCAGCAGCCCCCGGGACACTTGGACCCAGTACTTC
CDR3: CASSPRDTWTQYF

D: NA
size: NA
V: TRBV7-9
J: TRBJ2-7
DNA: TGTGCCAGCAGCTTAGCGGGACACATCTACGAGCAGTACTTC
CDR3: CASSLAGHIYEQYF

D: NA
size: NA
V: TRBV5-1
J: TRBJ1-5
DNA: TGCGCCAGCAGCCAGGACGCCGGGAGTCAGCCCCAGCATTTT
CDR3: CASSQDAGSQPQHF

D: NA
size: many
V: TRBV28
J: TRBJ2-7
DNA: TGTGCCAGCAGTCCCCCGACGTACGAGCAGTACTTC
CDR3: CASSPPTYEQYF

D: TRBD2
size: NA
V: TRBV6-1
J: TRBJ2-7
DNA: TGTGCCAGCAGTGCGGGAGGCGGTAGCTACGAGCAGTACTTC
CDR3: CASSAGGGSYEQYF

D: NA
size: NA
V: TRBV2
J: TRBJ2-1
DNA: TGTGCCAGCAGTACCGGGACTAGGGGGCAAGGGCAGTTCTTC
CDR3: CASSTGTRGQGQFF

D: NA
size: NA
V: TRBV28
J: TRBJ1-4
DNA: TGTGCCAGCAGTTACAGCAATGAAAAACTGTTTTTT
CDR3: CASSYSNEKLFF

D: TRBD2
size: NA
V: TRBV7-3
J: TRBJ2-1
DNA: TGTGCCAGCAGCGCCTCTAGCGGGAGTCAGTTCTTC
CDR3: CASSASSGSQFF

D: TRBD2
size: few
V: TRBV7-3
J: TRBJ2-3
DNA: TGTGCCAGCAGCCCTAGTAACAGCGGGAGGGCCACGCCCACGCAGTATTTT
CDR3: CASSPSNSGRATPTQYF

D: TRBD1
size: once
V: TRBV18
J: TRBJ1-5
DNA: TGTGCCAGCTCGCGAGGGGGCGCGGGCTGGGAGCCCCAGCATTTT
CDR3: CASSRGGAGWEPQHF